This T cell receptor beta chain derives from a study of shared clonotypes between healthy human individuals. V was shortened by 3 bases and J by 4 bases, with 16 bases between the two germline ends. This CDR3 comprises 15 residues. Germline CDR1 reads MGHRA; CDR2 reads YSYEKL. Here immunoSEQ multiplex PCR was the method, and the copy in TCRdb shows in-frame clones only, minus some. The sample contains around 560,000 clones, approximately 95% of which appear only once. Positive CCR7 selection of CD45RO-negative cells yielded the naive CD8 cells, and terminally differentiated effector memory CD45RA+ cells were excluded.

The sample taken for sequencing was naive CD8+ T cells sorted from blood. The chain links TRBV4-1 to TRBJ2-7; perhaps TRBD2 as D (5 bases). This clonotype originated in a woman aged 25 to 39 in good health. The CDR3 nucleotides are TGCGCCAGCAGCCAGAAAGCGGATTCGGCGTACGAGCAGTACTTC. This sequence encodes CASSQKADSAYEQYF.